This T cell receptor (beta chain) was captured by sequencing in a study of blood T cell repertoires in COVID-19. Across the whole study: The origin of the acute and convalescent COVID-19 samples was the United States, Italy and Spain.

Sequencing was performed with immunoSEQ multiplex PCR; in TCRdb, only in-frame clones are kept and a portion is missing. This sample has about 120,000 clones, with 82% found just once. Germline CDR1 and CDR2: SQVTM and ANQGSEA. The CDR3 spans 14 residues. Trimming shortened V by 4 bases and J by 2 bases, and 14 bases separated the two germline ends. Sequencing was performed on peripheral blood. This receptor was taken from a woman in her sixties or seventies with acute or convalescent COVID-19. The chain links TRBV29-1 to TRBJ1-2, with D possibly TRBD1 on 6 matching bases. This CDR3 is CSVVFRTGNYGYTF. DNA for the CDR3: TGCAGCGTTGTGTTCCGCACAGGGAACTATGGCTACACCTTC.